These T cell receptor beta chains were read from a single sample in a study of T cells in tumors after PD-1 blockade. The method was immunoSEQ multiplex PCR; TCRdb's version includes in-frame clones alone and lacks a portion of them. The sample has about 10,000 clones; approximately 65% are singletons. The source was tumor tissue, collected after anti-PD-1 treatment. The receptor source for this set is a human donor with basal cell carcinoma. CDR3s include the opening cysteine and the closing phenylalanine or tryptophan. The order of the fields is J gene, D gene, clone size, V gene, CDR3 DNA, CDR3 protein. A D gene is named only where the DNA matches it firmly. Size tells how often a clone was seen (once, few, many) or the class of an expanded clone, and some rows leave it out.

J: TRBJ2-4
D: -
size: -
V: TRBV21-1
DNA: -
CDR3: CASSKESVGKGNIQYF

J: TRBJ1-3
D: TRBD1
size: few
V: TRBV2
DNA: TGTGCCAGCAAGACAGGGATGTTCGGAAACACCATATATTTT
CDR3: CASKTGMFGNTIYF

J: TRBJ2-3
D: -
size: -
V: TRBV11-3
DNA: TGTGCCAGCAGCTTAGGATCAGGGGGGTCCCTGACAGATACGCAGTATTTT
CDR3: CASSLGSGGSLTDTQYF

J: TRBJ1-5
D: -
size: few
V: TRBV30
DNA: TGTGCCTGGAGTAAGGGGCAGAGCAATCAGCCCCAGCATTTT
CDR3: CAWSKGQSNQPQHF

J: TRBJ2-7
D: -
size: -
V: TRBV5-1
DNA: TGCGCCAGCAGCTCCATCGGAGCCTACGAGCAGTACTTC
CDR3: CASSSIGAYEQYF

J: TRBJ2-7
D: -
size: -
V: TRBV29-1
DNA: TGCAGCGTTGCGCAGCATCGCTCCTACGAGCAGTACTTC
CDR3: CSVAQHRSYEQYF

J: TRBJ2-7
D: -
size: -
V: TRBV19
DNA: TGTGCCAGTAGTAGGGACATCTCCTACGAGCAGTACTTC
CDR3: CASSRDISYEQYF

J: TRBJ1-6
D: TRBD1
size: -
V: TRBV4-1
DNA: TGCGCCAGCAGCCAACTAGACCTAATATCGACAGGGAATTCACCCCTCCACTTT
CDR3: CASSQLDLISTGNSPLHF

J: TRBJ2-7
D: -
size: once
V: TRBV4-3
DNA: TGCGCCAGCAGCCAAGCTTGGGGCTCAACAAGCTCCTACGAGCAGTACTTC
CDR3: CASSQAWGSTSSYEQYF

J: TRBJ1-2
D: TRBD1
size: -
V: TRBV29-1
DNA: TGCAGCGTTGAGGCAGGGGGCTATGGCTACACCTTC
CDR3: CSVEAGGYGYTF

J: TRBJ1-4
D: -
size: -
V: TRBV6-6
DNA: TGTGCCAGCAGTTACGATTTGGGGTCTGGCGAAAAACTGTTTTTT
CDR3: CASSYDLGSGEKLFF

J: TRBJ2-5
D: TRBD1
size: -
V: TRBV5-6
DNA: TGTGCCAGCAGCTTAACAGGGGTTAGAGAGACCCAGTACTTC
CDR3: CASSLTGVRETQYF

J: TRBJ1-1
D: TRBD1
size: -
V: TRBV7-6
DNA: TGTGCCAGCAGCTTCATCCTGATGGGACAGCAGAACACTGAAGCTTTCTTT
CDR3: CASSFILMGQQNTEAFF

J: TRBJ2-7
D: -
size: -
V: TRBV4-3
DNA: TGCGCCAGCAGCCAAGAGGTACGGGGCACCTACGAGCAGTACTTC
CDR3: CASSQEVRGTYEQYF

J: TRBJ2-2
D: -
size: -
V: TRBV18
DNA: TGTGCCAGCTCGATAAAAGCGGCGAACACCGGGGAGCTGTTTTTT
CDR3: CASSIKAANTGELFF

J: TRBJ1-1
D: -
size: -
V: TRBV19
DNA: TGTGCCAGCAAAGGGGCGTTGGACACTGAAGCTTTCTTT
CDR3: CASKGALDTEAFF

J: TRBJ1-5
D: -
size: -
V: TRBV15
DNA: TGTGCCACCAGCAGAGATCCTTCCGGGTCCAATCAGCCCCAGCATTTT
CDR3: CATSRDPSGSNQPQHF

J: TRBJ1-1
D: TRBD1
size: few
V: TRBV5-1
DNA: TGCGCCAGCAGCGTGGGGGACAGGAACACTGAAGCTTTCTTT
CDR3: CASSVGDRNTEAFF

J: TRBJ2-7
D: -
size: -
V: TRBV6-2/TRBV6-3
DNA: TGTGCCAGCAGTTATAATTATTACGAGCAGTACTTC
CDR3: CASSYNYYEQYF

J: TRBJ2-3
D: -
size: once
V: TRBV9
DNA: TGTGCCAGCAGCGTCCAGCTTCTCACAGATACGCAGTATTTT
CDR3: CASSVQLLTDTQYF

J: TRBJ1-3
D: -
size: -
V: TRBV29-1
DNA: TGCAGCGTAGACGGGACCGGCTCTGGAAACACCATATATTTT
CDR3: CSVDGTGSGNTIYF

J: TRBJ1-1
D: -
size: -
V: TRBV7-3
DNA: TGTGCCAGCAGCTTAACGTCCAACACTGAAGCTTTCTTT
CDR3: CASSLTSNTEAFF

J: TRBJ2-7
D: -
size: hyperexpanded
V: TRBV7-9
DNA: TGTGCCAGCAGCCGGGGGCTAAGGGAGCAGTACTTC
CDR3: CASSRGLREQYF

J: TRBJ1-6
D: -
size: -
V: TRBV5-1
DNA: TGCGCCAGCAGCTTGGTAGCAATTGACAATTCACCCCTCCACTTT
CDR3: CASSLVAIDNSPLHF

J: TRBJ2-4
D: TRBD1
size: -
V: TRBV6-5
DNA: TGTGCCAGCAGTTACGGGACAGAAAACATTCAGTACTTC
CDR3: CASSYGTENIQYF

J: TRBJ2-4
D: -
size: -
V: TRBV7-2
DNA: TGTGCCAGCAGCTTAAGCTCCGGGCAGGGGAAAAACATTCAGTACTTC
CDR3: CASSLSSGQGKNIQYF

J: TRBJ2-5
D: TRBD1
size: -
V: TRBV7-9
DNA: TGTGCCAGCAGCTTAGGATCAGGGGGAGAGACCCAGTACTTC
CDR3: CASSLGSGGETQYF

J: TRBJ2-7
D: TRBD2
size: -
V: TRBV3-1/TRBV3-2
DNA: TGTGCCAGCAGCCAATCTATCGCTCTAGCGGGAAGCTCCTACGAGCAGTACTTC
CDR3: CASSQSIALAGSSYEQYF

J: TRBJ2-1
D: -
size: -
V: TRBV19
DNA: TGTGCCAGTAAACAGGGTGCTCTTGGAAATGAGCAGTTCTTC
CDR3: CASKQGALGNEQFF

J: TRBJ1-5
D: TRBD1
size: -
V: TRBV6-5
DNA: TGTGCCAGCAGGGGACAGGGAAATCAGCCCCAGCATTTT
CDR3: CASRGQGNQPQHF

J: TRBJ2-3
D: TRBD1
size: -
V: TRBV15
DNA: TGTGCCACCAGCAGGGCCTTCCCGGGACAGATTAAGCTTAGCACAGATACGCAGTATTTT
CDR3: CATSRAFPGQIKLSTDTQYF

J: TRBJ2-1
D: TRBD2
size: -
V: TRBV9
DNA: TGTGCCAGCAGCGTAGAAGCGGGAACCTACAATGAGCAGTTCTTC
CDR3: CASSVEAGTYNEQFF

J: TRBJ2-7
D: -
size: once
V: TRBV10-3
DNA: TGTGCCATCAGTGAGTCGCCCAATACCGAGCAGTACTTC
CDR3: CAISESPNTEQYF

J: TRBJ1-3
D: -
size: -
V: TRBV7-9
DNA: TGTGCCAGCAGCCCGAACAGGGACTCTGGAAACACCATATATTTT
CDR3: CASSPNRDSGNTIYF